Shown below are 23 T cell receptor beta chains from a single sample sequenced in a study of T-cell reconstitution after alpha-beta-depleted transplantation in children. Preparation of the TCRbeta library involved a method that used unique molecular identifiers. From the PCR reads, TCRdb called clonotypes with MiXCR, one entry per CDR3 protein. The sample holds hundreds of thousands of distinct CDR3 sequences; around 23% are singletons and the top ten take 11% to 15%. Sequenced here: PBMCs, mostly from graft donor cells, sampled 360 days after TCRalphabeta/CD19-depleted stem cell transplant. The receptors stem from a boy under two years old who had a stem cell transplant for acute myeloid leukemia, so the T cells may come from the graft donor.

V and J are TRBV11-2 and TRBJ2-1; 15 bases align to TRBD2. There are 18 residues in the CDR3. CDR1 and CDR2 from the germline V gene are SGHAT and FQNNGV. With V trimmed by 6 bases and J by 8 bases, 14 bases remained unmatched. The CDR3 DNA follows: TGTGCCAGCAGTCCCGGACTAGCGGGGGGGGTAGTTTCCGATGAGCAGTTCTTC. Protein sequence: CASSPGLAGGVVSDEQFF.

The chain carries TRBV29-1 and TRBJ1-2; D is undetermined. The CDR3 extends over 14 amino acids. V gave up 4 bases and J gave up 4 bases, with 16 bases separating them. Germline V lookup: CDR1 SQVTM, CDR2 ANQGSEA. CDR3 coding DNA: TGCAGCGTTGCGAAAGGGTCGGGTTTCTATGGCTACACCTTC. Translated, it gives CSVAKGSGFYGYTF.

This clonotype has just a few counts. The J gene is TRBJ1-1, the V gene TRBV20-1, with TRBD1 as a possible D gene (6 bases). CDR3 length: 14 residues. Germline V lookup: CDR1 DFQATT, CDR2 SNEGSKA (reference sequence). Trimming removed 3 bases from V and 3 bases from J, with 14 bases in between. The CDR3 nucleotides are TGCAGTGCTAGGAAGGGGGGGGTTGACACTGAAGCTTTCTTT. Translated: CSARKGGVDTEAFF.

This CDR3 reads CSVLGQGGGTDTQYF. In DNA form, the CDR3 reads TGCAGCGTCCTCGGACAGGGCGGTGGCACAGATACGCAGTATTTT. This chain links TRBV29-1 with TRBJ2-3, with 8 bases matching TRBD1. The junction had 9 bases not matched to a gene; V was cut back by 6 bases and J by 1 base. Germline-derived CDR1 and CDR2 are SQVTM and ANQGSEA. This CDR3 has 15 residues.

This clonotype was detected many times. The V and J genes are TRBV7-9 and TRBJ1-1; TRBD1 matches at 7 bases. V trimming: 4 bases; J trimming: 4 bases; junction bases outside the gene matches: 0. The germline gives CDR1 SEHNR, CDR2 FQNEAQ (reference sequence). The CDR3 totals 12 residues. This CDR3 reads CASSWDSTEAFF. The CDR3 nucleotides read TGTGCCAGCAGCTGGGACAGCACTGAAGCTTTCTTT.

This clonotype was seen repeatedly, ten times or more. J is TRBJ2-1 and V is TRBV12-3 or TRBV12-4; D perhaps matches TRBD2 (5 bases). The CDR3 contains 12 residues. V gave up 6 bases and J gave up 9 bases, with 12 bases separating them. The CDR3 sequence: CASSPPGGEQFF. The CDR3 DNA sequence: TGTGCCAGCAGCCCGCCCGGAGGTGAGCAGTTCTTC.

The CDR3 region is CASSLWTYSGNTIYF. For the CDR3, the DNA is TGTGCCAGCAGCCTATGGACGTACTCTGGAAACACCATATATTTT. This chain links TRBV11-2 with TRBJ1-3, with D unresolved. Trimming left V 5 bases short and J 0 bases short, with 11 bases between. CDR1 and CDR2 from the germline V gene are SGHAT and FQNNGV. The CDR3 has 15 amino acids.

This clonotype came up many times. In DNA, the CDR3 is TGTGCCAGCAGCAAAAATGGGGTCGAAAAACTGTTTTTT. Amino acids: CASSKNGVEKLFF. This chain joins TRBV21-1 and TRBJ1-4. TRBV21-1 is termed a pseudogene. This CDR3 is built from 13 residues.

This clonotype was seen a few times. This chain joins TRBV6-1 and TRBJ1-2; weak D call: TRBD1 (5 bases). Looked up from germline, CDR1 is MNHNS and CDR2 is SASEGT. The CDR3 has 16 residues. V was cut by 4 bases and J by 8 bases, with 23 bases left in between. CDR3 coding DNA: TGTGCCAGCAGTGGGGTCATAACGGTGGCAGGGCAAGGCTACACCTTC. It translates to CASSGVITVAGQGYTF.

This clonotype was detected a few times. This chain connects TRBV20-1 to TRBJ2-7; 7 nucleotides align to TRBD1. The CDR3 length is 15 residues. Germline CDR1 DFQATT, CDR2 SNEGSKA (reference sequence). Trimming removed 3 bases from V and 1 base from J; junction bases left unmatched: 9. CDR3 sequence reads: CSARPGTAPSYEQYV. Written as DNA, the CDR3 is TGCAGTGCTAGGCCCGGGACAGCGCCTTCCTACGAGCAGTACGTC.

The chain links TRBV29-1 to TRBJ2-3; 9 bases map to TRBD1. Germline V gives CDR1 SQVTM, CDR2 ANQGSEA. The CDR3 length is 13 residues. Unmatched junction bases numbered 4, after V lost 3 bases and J lost 6 bases. CDR3 bases: TGCAGCGTTGAGGGACAGGGTATGGATACGCAGTATTTT. It encodes CSVEGQGMDTQYF.

V and J are TRBV6-2 or TRBV6-3 and TRBJ2-2; no clear D gene. This CDR3 contains 11 residues. The germline V and J ends were trimmed by 7 bases and 9 bases, with 9 bases remaining between them. Germline loops: CDR1 MNHEY, CDR2 SVGEGT. The CDR3 DNA reads as TGTGCCAGCAAGCTGTACCGGGAGCTGTTTTTT. It codes for CASKLYRELFF.

The V and J genes are TRBV29-1 and TRBJ2-1, with TRBD2 identical over 10 bases. CDR1 is SQVTM, CDR2 ANQGSEA, per germline. The CDR3 totals 13 residues. V lost 7 bases and J lost 7; bases outside the gene matches: 7. CDR3 residues: CSAKLAGNNEQFF. The CDR3 DNA sequence: TGCAGCGCAAAACTAGCGGGGAATAATGAGCAGTTCTTC.

This clonotype was counted between two and nine times. The chain combines TRBV29-1 with TRBJ2-7; 7 nucleotides line up with TRBD1. The CDR3 loop spans 16 amino acids. Germline CDR1 and CDR2: SQVTM and ANQGSEA. After removal of 0 bases from V and 4 bases from J, the junction contained 12 bases not matched to a gene. The CDR3 is CSVEDPPDREPYEQYF. Here the CDR3 DNA reads TGCAGCGTTGAAGACCCCCCTGACAGGGAACCTTACGAGCAGTACTTC.

This clonotype was detected many times. J is TRBJ2-5 and V is TRBV12-3 or TRBV12-4; maybe TRBD1 (5 bases). The V and J ends lost 5 bases and 5 bases respectively, with 18 bases between them. CDR3 size: 15 residues. CDR3 protein: CASSPTAGIEETQYF. DNA for the CDR3: TGTGCCAGCAGTCCCACTGCAGGGATAGAGGAGACCCAGTACTTC.

The rearrangement links TRBV11-2 to TRBJ2-3, with D perhaps matching TRBD1 (5 bases). Trimming left V 4 bases short and J 13 bases short, with 18 bases between. This CDR3 spans 13 amino acids. Per germline, CDR1 SGHAT and CDR2 FQNNGV. CDR3 nucleotide sequence: TGTGCCAGCAGCTCCCAGGGCCCGGGCCGGGAGTATTTT. It specifies CASSSQGPGREYF.

This clonotype showed up just a few times. The chain links TRBV6-1 to TRBJ2-1, with 8 bases lining up with TRBD1. Germline V CDR1 and CDR2: MNHNS, SASEGT. Trimming at V came to 6 bases and at J to 3 bases, leaving 7 bases not matched to a gene. The CDR3 runs to 15 residues. CDR3 in amino acids: CASSLDREDYNEQFF. DNA for the CDR3: TGTGCCAGCAGCCTGGACAGGGAGGACTACAATGAGCAGTTCTTC.

This clonotype occurred a few times. The chain employs TRBV20-1 and TRBJ1-5; no firm D call. V lost 5 bases, J lost 1 base, and 9 bases lay in between. There are 13 residues in the CDR3. Germline CDR1 is DFQATT and CDR2 is SNEGSKA (reference sequence). CDR3 in amino acids: CSASARSNQPQHF. As DNA, the CDR3 is TGCAGTGCTTCGGCGAGGAGCAATCAGCCCCAGCATTTT.

This clonotype has at least ten counts. This chain connects TRBV20-1 to TRBJ2-1, with 13 bases matching TRBD2. The V gene end was trimmed by 3 bases and the J gene end by 5 bases; junction bases not matched to a gene: 7. From germline, CDR1 is DFQATT and CDR2 SNEGSKA (reference sequence). This CDR3 contains 16 residues. The CDR3 loop is CSARAPGLAGHNEQFF. For the CDR3, the DNA is TGCAGTGCTAGGGCTCCGGGACTAGCGGGGCACAATGAGCAGTTCTTC.

The chain links TRBV12-3 or TRBV12-4 to TRBJ1-5; D might be TRBD1 (5 bases). This CDR3 region has 15 residues. V was shortened by 6 bases and J by 2 bases, with 14 bases between the two germline ends. The CDR3 DNA is TGTGCCAGCAGCGACAGCCCATTAGGCAATCAGCCCCAGCATTTT. It yields the protein CASSDSPLGNQPQHF.

The rearrangement joins TRBV20-1 to TRBJ2-3; 9 bases agree with TRBD2. Germline-derived CDR1 and CDR2 are DFQATT and SNEGSKA (reference sequence). The CDR3 loop spans 13 amino acids. The V gene end was trimmed by 5 bases and the J gene end by 4 bases; junction bases not matched to a gene: 4. The CDR3 loop reads CSAPSGVADTQYF. The CDR3 DNA reads TGCAGTGCTCCTAGCGGGGTGGCAGATACGCAGTATTTT.

Only a few counts were recorded for this clonotype. This chain joins TRBV20-1 and TRBJ2-7, with D perhaps TRBD2 (6 bases). CDR3 length: 17 amino acids. Germline V lookup: CDR1 DFQATT, CDR2 SNEGSKA (reference sequence). The CDR3 loop is CCARDRNPGLPPYEQYV. DNA for the CDR3: TGCTGTGCTAGAGACCGAAACCCGGGACTCCCCCCCTACGAGCAGTACGTC.

This clonotype was detected a few times. The chain links TRBV20-1 to TRBJ1-1; perhaps TRBD1 as D (6 bases). Germline V gives CDR1 DFQATT, CDR2 SNEGSKA (reference sequence). CDR3 size: 13 residues. V gave up 0 bases and J gave up 7 bases, with 12 bases separating them. CDR3 DNA: TGCAGTGCTAGAGACATACAGGGAGGTGAAGCTTTCTTT. Protein: CSARDIQGGEAFF.